Below, 12 T cell receptor beta chains from the same sample are listed, as sequenced in a study of CD8 T cells in ankylosing spondylitis. Each CDR3 protein gets one entry after TCRdb re-called the 5' RACE reads with MiXCR. The data show a few hundred thousand distinct CDR3 sequences, 8% seen once. Findings and caveats of the study: A TCR beta motif made of about 8 highly homologous variants seemed typical of ankylosing spondylitis blood.

These receptors' antigens are unknown. The specimen was blood, either unsorted or a sorted T cell fraction (not recorded which). These receptors were collected from a male donor with ankylosing spondylitis.

The rearrangement links TRBV12-3 or TRBV12-4 to TRBJ2-5; 8 bases agree with TRBD2. The CDR3 has 14 amino acids. J was trimmed by 7 bases and V by 5 bases; bases with no gene match: 9. The CDR3: CASSQGLVDGTQYF. The CDR3 coding sequence is TGTGCCAGCAGTCAGGGACTAGTGGACGGGACCCAGTACTTC.

This clonotype was counted ten times or more. This sequence joins TRBV6-2 or TRBV6-3 and TRBJ2-5; D uncertain. CDR3 length: 12 amino acids. Trimming removed 6 bases at V and 5 bases at J, with 10 bases between. Germline V gene lookup returns CDR1 MNHEY and CDR2 SVGEGT. DNA for the CDR3: TGTGCCAGCAGCCGGACCAAGGAGACCCAGTACTTC. Its translation: CASSRTKETQYF.

The chain has TRBV7-6 and TRBJ2-1; TRBD2 is a possible D gene (6 bases). The V gene lost 5 bases and the J gene lost 1 base, with 12 bases spanning the gap. The CDR3 runs 15 residues. Germline assignment: CDR1 SGHVS and CDR2 FNYEAQ. CDR3 in DNA: TGTGCCAGCAGCGGGGAGGCGGGATCCTACAATGAGCAGTTCTTC. This translates into CASSGEAGSYNEQFF. The full variable domain, completed using reference TRBV7-6 and TRBJ2-1, is GAGVSQSPRYKVTKRGQDVALRCDPISGHVSLYWYRQALGQGPEFLTYFNYEAQQDKSGLPNDRFSAERPEGSISTLTIQRTEQRDSAMYRCASSGEAGSYNEQFFGPGTRLTVL.

CDR3 nucleotides: TGTGCCAGCTCACCCGGGCCTAGCGGGTCCCAAGAGACCCAGTACTTC. This sequence encodes CASSPGPSGSQETQYF. This chain connects TRBV18 to TRBJ2-5, with 8 bases aligning to TRBD2. Germline trimming cut 3 bases from V and 1 base from J; bases unmatched to any gene: 7. Germline CDR1 is KGHSH and CDR2 is LQKENI. This CDR3 contains 16 residues.

This clonotype came up many times. The V gene is TRBV27, the J gene TRBJ2-1, with D possibly matching TRBD1 (6 bases). The CDR3 has 16 residues. Germline CDR1 and CDR2: MNHEY and SMNVEV (reference sequence). V was clipped by 3 bases and J by 0 bases, with 12 bases between them. CDR3 loop: CASSFRGPISYNEQFF. In DNA, the CDR3 is TGTGCCAGCAGTTTCAGGGGACCTATCTCCTACAATGAGCAGTTCTTC.

The chain joins TRBV12-3 or TRBV12-4 to TRBJ2-5, with D uncertain. V was pared by 1 base and J by 4 bases, with 19 bases between. The length of the CDR3 is 17 residues. Here the CDR3 reads CASSLGGSVISGETQYF. CDR3 nucleotides: TGTGCCAGCAGTTTAGGAGGCAGCGTAATCTCGGGAGAGACCCAGTACTTC.

This clonotype has just a few counts. Here the CDR3 DNA reads TGCAGTGCTCGCGGGACTAGCGGGAGGGCCTCTTACGAGCAGTACTTC. Translated, it gives CSARGTSGRASYEQYF. The chain has TRBV20-1 and TRBJ2-7, with 16 bases aligning to TRBD2. The junction had 8 bases not matched to a gene; V was cut back by 5 bases and J by 4 bases. Germline CDR1 and CDR2: DFQATT and SNEGSKA (reference sequence). The length of the CDR3 is 16 residues.

The rearrangement joins TRBV4-2 to TRBJ2-7; no clear D. Germline V gene lookup returns CDR1 LGHNA and CDR2 YNFKEQ. The CDR3 extends over 16 amino acids. V shed 4 bases and J shed 0 bases, with 16 bases lying between them. CDR3 amino acids: CASSRTPAEHSYEQYF. In DNA, the CDR3 is TGTGCCAGCAGCCGGACGCCGGCCGAGCACTCCTACGAGCAGTACTTC.

There are many counts of this clonotype. V is TRBV29-1 and J is TRBJ2-7; D is possibly TRBD1 or TRBD2 (5 bases each). Germline values: CDR1 SQVTM, CDR2 ANQGSEA. CDR3 size: 14 residues. V shed 1 base and J shed 4 bases, with 14 bases lying between them. The DNA for the CDR3 is TGCAGCGTTGAAGTGGGCCAGGGAGTGTACGAGCAGTACTTC. This gives the protein CSVEVGQGVYEQYF.

This clonotype was detected a few times. This chain links TRBV18 with TRBJ1-1; no definite D call. The CDR3 totals 11 residues. Germline CDR1 reads KGHSH; CDR2 reads LQKENI. V was clipped by 3 bases and J by 11 bases, with 10 bases between them. Written as DNA, the CDR3 is TGTGCCAGCTCACCGGGAGTGGCGGCTTTCTTT. It yields the protein CASSPGVAAFF.

This clonotype turned up a few times. This sequence joins TRBV5-1 and TRBJ2-7; no clear D. Between the trimmed V and J ends, which lost 2 bases and 1 base, there was a span of 13 bases. The CDR3 spans 15 residues. Per germline, CDR1 SGHRS and CDR2 YFSETQ. The CDR3 DNA is TGCGCCAGCAGCTTATTGATTGGCAGTTCCTACGAGCAGTACTTC. Its protein product is CASSLLIGSSYEQYF. The full variable domain, in which reference TRBV5-1 and TRBJ2-7 provide the parts outside the CDR3, is KAGVTQTPRYLIKTRGQQVTLSCSPISGHRSVSWYQQTPGQGLQFLFEYFSETQRNKGNFPGRFSGRQFSNSRSEMNVSTLELGDSALYLCASSLLIGSSYEQYFGPGTRLTVT.

The chain recombines TRBV19 with TRBJ2-2, with 9 bases matching TRBD1. Germline lookup yields CDR1 LNHDA and CDR2 SQIVND (reference sequence). This CDR3 contains 14 residues. The V segment lost 6 bases and the J segment 7 bases; nucleotides outside the gene matches: 6. The CDR3 bases are TGTGCCAGTAGGCAACAGGGGGCCGGCGGGGAGCTGTTTTTT. It encodes CASRQQGAGGELFF.